The next 10 T cell receptor beta chains were all read from a single sample in a study of OX40 agonist ivuxolimab in advanced cancers. Library generation was performed with the immunoSEQ multiplex PCR assay. The table comes from immuneACCESS by way of TCRdb, which keeps in-frame sequences with V and J called. Part of the clones is missing from these tables; in studies checked, under half for an unresolved V gene and the rest for unknown reasons. Within this sample are approximately 67,000 clones, with roughly 85% of them counted one time only. 2% to 2.5% of the sample rests with the top ten. The specimen comprised CD4+ or CD8+ T cells sorted from blood, sampled in a trial of the OX40 agonist ivuxolimab. The receptor source for this set is an adult with an advanced solid tumor such as melanoma, head and neck, liver or kidney cancer.

The V and J genes are TRBV7-2 and TRBJ2-7, with 9 bases fitting TRBD1. Germline loops: CDR1 SGHTA, CDR2 FQGNSA. This CDR3 contains 16 residues. V gave up 1 base and J gave up 0 bases; unmatched junction bases: 4. This chain's CDR3 is CASSLDRGLSSYEQYF. In DNA, the CDR3 is TGTGCCAGCAGCTTAGACAGGGGGCTGAGCTCCTACGAGCAGTACTTC.

The chain is built from TRBV19 and TRBJ2-2; a weak D match, TRBD2 (5 bases). Trimming took 6 bases from V and 6 from J, leaving 14 bases between them. The CDR3 has 14 residues. The germline CDR1 and CDR2 sequences are LNHDA and SQIVND (reference sequence). The CDR3 region is CASRSLASPGELFF. The DNA of the CDR3 is TGTGCCAGTAGATCTCTAGCCTCACCCGGGGAGCTGTTTTTT.

This clone was picked up one time. The chain is built from TRBV7-8 and TRBJ2-2; no reliable D call. This CDR3 contains 14 residues. Germline V gives CDR1 SGHVS, CDR2 FQNEAQ. The V and J ends lost 2 bases and 7 bases respectively, with 11 bases between them. CDR3 sequence: CASSLSAANGELFF. The CDR3 region has the DNA TGTGCCAGCAGCTTATCGGCAGCTAACGGGGAGCTGTTTTTT. The full variable domain, rest sourced from reference TRBV7-8 and TRBJ2-2, is GAGVSQSPRYKVAKRGQDVALRCDPISGHVSLFWYQQALGQGPEFLTYFQNEAQLDKSGLPSDRFFAERPEGSVSTLKIQRTQQEDSAVYLCASSLSAANGELFFGEGSRLTVL.

V is TRBV30 and J is TRBJ1-5, with 7 nucleotides matching TRBD1. Losses at the gene ends were 1 base for V and 6 bases for J; bases not matched to a gene: 3. CDR1 is GTSNPN and CDR2 is SVGIG in the germline V gene (reference sequence). This CDR3 has 13 residues. CDR3 loop: CAWSAKGAQPQHF. The CDR3 coding sequence is TGTGCCTGGAGTGCAAAGGGGGCTCAGCCCCAGCATTTT.

The chain recombines TRBV2 with TRBJ1-3, with no clear D. Germline-derived CDR1 and CDR2 are SNHLY and FYNNEI. The V gene lost 2 bases and the J gene lost 2 bases, with 10 bases spanning the gap. The CDR3 is 15 amino acids. CDR3 sequence reads: CASSEIYPTGNTIYF. The DNA for the CDR3 is TGTGCCAGCAGTGAAATATACCCAACTGGAAACACCATATATTTT. Combining the CDR3 with reference TRBV2 and TRBJ1-3 gives the whole variable domain EPEVTQTPSHQVTQMGQEVILRCVPISNHLYFYWYRQILGQKVEFLVSFYNNEISEKSEIFDDQFSVERPDGSNFTLKIRSTKLEDSAMYFCASSEIYPTGNTIYFGEGSWLTVV.

V and J are TRBV18 and TRBJ2-1, with 7 nucleotides matching TRBD1. The CDR3 runs to 14 residues. Germline assignment: CDR1 KGHSH and CDR2 LQKENI. After removal of 8 bases from V and 8 bases from J, the junction contained 12 bases not matched to a gene. CDR3 residues: CASRPDQGGDEQFF. The CDR3 DNA is TGTGCCAGCCGCCCCGATCAAGGGGGCGATGAGCAGTTCTTC.

The V and J genes are TRBV7-8 and TRBJ1-2; D is perhaps TRBD1 (6 bases). V was pared by 5 bases and J by 3 bases, with 13 bases between. CDR3 length: 14 amino acids. Germline V gene sequence: CDR1 SGHVS, CDR2 FQNEAQ. CDR3 region: CASSPGTGYYGYTF. The CDR3 DNA reads TGTGCCAGCAGCCCGGGCACAGGGTACTATGGCTACACCTTC.

This clone appeared a few times. The gene calls are TRBV30 and TRBJ1-1; 8 nucleotides match TRBD1. From germline, CDR1 is GTSNPN and CDR2 SVGIG (reference sequence). This CDR3 has 12 residues. The CDR3 reads CALTDRDTEAFF. The CDR3 nucleotides are TGTGCGCTTACGGACAGGGACACTGAAGCTTTCTTT.

The CDR3, as DNA: TGTGCCAGCAGCCAAGTGGGGGCAGGCCAGCCCCAGCATTTT. It yields the protein CASSQVGAGQPQHF. This sequence joins TRBV14 and TRBJ1-5; maybe TRBD1 (6 bases). Looked up from germline, CDR1 is SGHDN and CDR2 is FVKESK. Trimming left V 1 base short and J 7 bases short, with 11 bases between. The CDR3 runs 14 residues.

J is TRBJ2-7 and V is TRBV10-3; tentatively, D is TRBD2 (6 bases). Germline V gene lookup returns CDR1 ENHRY and CDR2 SYGVKD. This CDR3 contains 13 residues. V was cut by 7 bases and J by 5 bases, with 15 bases left in between. The CDR3 here is CAINPGVRNEQYF. In DNA, the CDR3 is TGTGCCATCAACCCGGGAGTCAGGAACGAGCAGTACTTC.